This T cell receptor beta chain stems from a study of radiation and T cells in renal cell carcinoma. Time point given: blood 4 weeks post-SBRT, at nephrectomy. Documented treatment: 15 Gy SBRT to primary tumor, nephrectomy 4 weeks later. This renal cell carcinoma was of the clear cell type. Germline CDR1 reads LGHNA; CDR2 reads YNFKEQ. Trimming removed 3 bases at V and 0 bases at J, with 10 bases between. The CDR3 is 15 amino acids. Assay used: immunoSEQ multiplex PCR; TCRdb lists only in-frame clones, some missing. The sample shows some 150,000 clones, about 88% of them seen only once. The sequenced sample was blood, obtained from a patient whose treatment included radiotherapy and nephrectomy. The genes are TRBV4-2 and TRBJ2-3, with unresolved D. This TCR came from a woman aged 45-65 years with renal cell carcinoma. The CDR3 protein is CASSQRSASTDTQYF. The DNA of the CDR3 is TGTGCCAGCAGCCAGCGGTCAGCGAGCACAGATACGCAGTATTTT.